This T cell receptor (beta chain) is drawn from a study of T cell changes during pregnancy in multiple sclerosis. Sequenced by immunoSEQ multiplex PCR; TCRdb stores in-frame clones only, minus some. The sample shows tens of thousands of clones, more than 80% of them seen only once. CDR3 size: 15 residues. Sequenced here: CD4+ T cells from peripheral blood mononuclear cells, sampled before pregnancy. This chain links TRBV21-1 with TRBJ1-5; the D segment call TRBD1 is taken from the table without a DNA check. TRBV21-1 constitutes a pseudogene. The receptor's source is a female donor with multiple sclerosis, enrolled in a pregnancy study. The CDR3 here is CASSKAGRANQPQHF. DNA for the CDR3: TGTGCCAGCAGCAAAGCTGGCAGGGCTAATCAGCCCCAGCATTTT.